This T cell receptor beta chain comes out of a study of technical replicates of blood from several donors. Trimming stripped 7 bases from V and 3 bases from J, with 10 bases between. The CDR3 has 13 residues. Looked up from germline, CDR1 is SNHLY and CDR2 is FYNNEI. Clones were sequenced by immunoSEQ multiplex PCR, and TCRdb holds only the in-frame ones, with some missing. The sample lists about 76,000 clones; 94% were seen once. Sample: T cells isolated from PBMCs. The sequence derives from a human donor in good health. V is TRBV2 and J is TRBJ2-1; D might be TRBD2 (5 bases). The CDR3 is CASIPEVYNEQFF. The CDR3, as DNA: TGTGCCAGCATTCCGGAGGTCTACAATGAGCAGTTCTTC.